The 3 T cell receptor beta chains below all came from one sample that was sequenced in a study of post-analysis software for immune sequencing data. Whole-study results and caveats: Roughly five TRBV segments were significantly more frequent in patients than in controls. TRBV5-6, TRBV5-1 and TRBV20-1 were among these segments.

Unique molecular identifiers were present in the TCR beta cDNA libraries. TCRdb ran MiXCR on the PCR reads and lists one entry per CDR3 protein. The table records about 180,000 distinct CDR3 sequences, roughly 31% of them present only once. These receptors are not linked to any known antigen. Material: blood. These receptor sequences come from a girl aged 10-17 years with multiple sclerosis.

This clonotype has a count of ten or more. This chain links TRBV10-3 with TRBJ2-7, with a weak D call TRBD2 (6 bases). V shed 11 bases and J shed 5 bases, with 16 bases lying between them. CDR3 length equals 12 residues. CDR1 and CDR2 (germline): ENHRY, SYGVKD. As DNA, the CDR3 is TGTGCCGGTGGAGGGGAGAGGGACGAGCAGTACTTC. It codes for CAGGGERDEQYF.

Ten or more counts support this clonotype. This chain uses TRBV27 with TRBJ1-1; D is unresolved. Trimming took off 3 bases at V and 8 bases at J, with 13 bases between the two ends. Germline-derived CDR1 and CDR2 are MNHEY and SMNVEV (reference sequence). The CDR3 spans 13 residues. The CDR3 DNA is TGTGCCAGCAGTTTCATACTTACGGGGGAAGCTTTCTTT. Its translation is CASSFILTGEAFF.

The sample holds a few counts of this clonotype. This chain links TRBV29-1 with TRBJ2-5, with 12 bases identical to TRBD2. Germline lookup yields CDR1 SQVTM and CDR2 ANQGSEA. V shed 4 bases and J 11 bases; nucleotides not matched to a gene: 11. There are 14 residues in the CDR3. The CDR3, as DNA: TGCAGCGTTGTTGGACTAGCGGGATTCGGGGAGCAGTACTTC. Translation gives CSVVGLAGFGEQYF.